This TCR beta chain is from a study of T-cell reconstitution after alpha-beta-depleted transplantation in children. Regarding the study as a whole: Roughly two months post-transplant, alpha-beta T cells reportedly originated from several hundred graft clones that had expanded. After one year, T-cell counts and TCRbeta diversity mostly came from new T cells.

As concerns this clonotype: The target antigen is unknown.

Trimming removed 11 bases at V and 2 bases at J, with 11 bases between. Germline values: CDR1 LGHDT, CDR2 YNNKEL (reference sequence). CDR3 length: 12 amino acids. A TCRbeta library incorporating unique molecular identifiers was prepared. Each CDR3 protein gets one entry after TCRdb re-called the PCR reads with MiXCR. The table shows about 300,000 distinct CDR3 sequences, with about 9.4% occurring only once. The clonotype originates from a boy under two years old with acute myeloid leukemia, due to receive a stem cell transplant. This rearrangement joins TRBV3-1 to TRBJ2-3, with no clear D. The sample consisted of PBMCs, taken before TCRalphabeta/CD19-depleted stem cell transplant. In DNA form, the CDR3 reads TGTGCCGCGGCCTCCTACACAGATACGCAGTATTTT. As protein: CAAASYTDTQYF.